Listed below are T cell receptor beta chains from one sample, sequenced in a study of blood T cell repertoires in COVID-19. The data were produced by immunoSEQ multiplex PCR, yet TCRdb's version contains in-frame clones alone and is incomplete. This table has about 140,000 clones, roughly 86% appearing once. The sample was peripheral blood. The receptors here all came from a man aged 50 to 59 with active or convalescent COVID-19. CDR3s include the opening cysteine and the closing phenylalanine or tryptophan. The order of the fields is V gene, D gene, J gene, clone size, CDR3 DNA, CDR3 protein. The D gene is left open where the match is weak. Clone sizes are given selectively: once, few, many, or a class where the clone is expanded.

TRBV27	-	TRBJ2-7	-	TGTGCCAGCAGCCGAGACTACGAGCAGTACTTC	CASSRDYEQYF
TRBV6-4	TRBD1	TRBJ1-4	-	TGTGCCAGCAGCGTTACCGGGACAGGGAGGGAAAAACTGTTTTTT	CASSVTGTGREKLFF
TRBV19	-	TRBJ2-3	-	TGTGCCAGTAGTAAAGGGACACTGACGAGCACAGATACGCAGTATTTT	CASSKGTLTSTDTQYF
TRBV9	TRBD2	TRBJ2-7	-	TGTGCCAGCAGCGGACCGGGACTAGCGGGAAGGGGGCCCTACGAGCAGTACTTC	CASSGPGLAGRGPYEQYF
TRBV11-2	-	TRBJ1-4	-	TGTGCCAGCAGCTTAGCAGGGGCAACTAATGAAAAACTGTTTTTT	CASSLAGATNEKLFF
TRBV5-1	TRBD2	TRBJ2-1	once	TGCGCCAGCAGCGGGGCTAGCGGGAGAGGTTACAATGAGCAGTTCTTC	CASSGASGRGYNEQFF
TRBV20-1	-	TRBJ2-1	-	TGCAGTGCTACTGACATGACTCACTCCTACAATGAGCAGTTCTTC	CSATDMTHSYNEQFF
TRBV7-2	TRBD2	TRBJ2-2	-	TGTGCCAGCGGGCGGGAGAGTCGTTCCGGGGAGCTGTTTTTT	CASGRESRSGELFF
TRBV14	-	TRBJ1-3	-	TGTGCCAGCAGCCAAGTCTCCAGGGCGTCCTCTGGAAACACCATATATTTT	CASSQVSRASSGNTIYF
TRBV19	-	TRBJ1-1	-	TGTGCCACCCGAAGTGGCAGGAACACTGAAGCTTTCTTT	CATRSGRNTEAFF
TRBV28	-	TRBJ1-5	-	TGTGCCAGCAGTTTAATGGGCCCGGGGGGCCGGCCCCAGCATTTT	CASSLMGPGGRPQHF
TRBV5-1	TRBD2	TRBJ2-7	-	TGCGCCAGCAGCTTGGTCGCGGGAGGGCTCGAGCAGTACTTC	CASSLVAGGLEQYF
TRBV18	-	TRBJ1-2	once	TGTGCCAGCTCACCATCCCGGGGGGCTTTTGATGGCTACACCTTC	CASSPSRGAFDGYTF
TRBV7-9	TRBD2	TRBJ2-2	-	TGTGCCAGCAGCCTGGGACTAGCCTTATCCGGGGAGCTGTTTTTT	CASSLGLALSGELFF
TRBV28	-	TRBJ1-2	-	TGTGCCAGCAGACAAGGACACCTCATCGGCTACACCTTC	CASRQGHLIGYTF
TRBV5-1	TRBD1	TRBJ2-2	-	TGCGCCAGCAGCCTGGGACAGGGTGACACCGGGGAGCTGTTTTTT	CASSLGQGDTGELFF
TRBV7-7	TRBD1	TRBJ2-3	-	TGTGCTAGCAGCCAACAGGGGGTGGGAACAGATACGCAGTATTTT	CASSQQGVGTDTQYF
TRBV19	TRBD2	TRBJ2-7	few	TGTGCCAGTAGTTATGGCGGGAGGTCACGGGAGCAGTACTTC	CASSYGGRSREQYF
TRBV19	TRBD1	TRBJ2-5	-	TGTGCCAGTAGTACGGGACAGGGAATGGCCCAGTACTTC	CASSTGQGMAQYF
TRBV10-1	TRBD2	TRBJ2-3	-	TGCGCCAGCAGTGGCGGACTAGCGGGAGGTTTGGATACGCAGTATTTT	CASSGGLAGGLDTQYF
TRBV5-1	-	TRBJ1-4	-	TGCGCCAGCAGCTTGGCCGTGGTGGGAGGTAAACTGTTTTTT	CASSLAVVGGKLFF
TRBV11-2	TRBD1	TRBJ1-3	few	TGTGCCAGCAGCATACTAAGGGGACAGCCTTCCTCTGGAAACACCATATATTTT	CASSILRGQPSSGNTIYF
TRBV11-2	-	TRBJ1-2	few	TGTGCCAGCAGCCCGTGGAGGGGGGGCGGCAACTATGGCTACACCTTC	CASSPWRGGGNYGYTF
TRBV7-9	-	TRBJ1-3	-	TGTGCCAGCAGCCCAGGGTTCTCTGGAAACACCATATATTTT	CASSPGFSGNTIYF
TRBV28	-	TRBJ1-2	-	TGTGCCAGCAGTTTAACGCAGGGAAGTTTAGCCACCTTC	CASSLTQGSLATF
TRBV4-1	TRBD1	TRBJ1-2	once	TGCGCCAGCAGCGTCCGACAGGGGACTAACTATGGCTACACCTTC	CASSVRQGTNYGYTF
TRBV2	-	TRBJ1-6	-	TGTGCCAGCAGTACCGGGTACAATTCACCCCTCCACTTT	CASSTGYNSPLHF
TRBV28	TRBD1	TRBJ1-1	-	TGTGCCAGTTGGACAGGGGGAAACACTGAAGCTTTCTTT	CASWTGGNTEAFF
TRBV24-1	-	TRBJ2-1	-	TGTGCCACCAGTGGGGGGCAGGGAAATGTCCGGACCTACAATGAGCAGTTCTTC	CATSGGQGNVRTYNEQFF
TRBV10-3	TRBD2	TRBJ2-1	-	TGTGCCATCAGTGAGGGTAGCGGGAGGGGGCAGTTCTTC	CAISEGSGRGQFF
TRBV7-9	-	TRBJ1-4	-	TGTGCCAGCAGCCCAGACATCCAGTCAAATGAAAAACTGTTTTTT	CASSPDIQSNEKLFF